This TCR beta chain was observed in a study of cytomegalovirus exposure and HLA in healthy donors. For the study at large: Of several hundred genotyped donors, roughly 86% clustered with self-reported Caucasian donors.

The CDR3 totals 14 residues. Deletions cut 5 bases from V and 5 bases from J, with 15 bases between. Germline-derived CDR1 and CDR2 are SGHVS and FNYEAQ. PCR employed 60 Vbeta and 13 Jbeta primers. Using immunoSEQ multiplex PCR, the repertoire was profiled, and TCRdb retains in-frame clones only, with some absent. The table gives 30,000 to 40,000 clones; the top ten clones make up around 10% of it. The specimen sequenced was PBMCs. The chain recombines TRBV7-6 with TRBJ1-1, with a weak D call TRBD1 (5 bases). The clonotype was recovered from a man between 40 and 49 years old in good health and CMV-seropositive. CDR3 DNA: TGTGCCAGCAGCCCGGCGCAGGGTTGGACTGAAGCTTTCTTT. It is translated as CASSPAQGWTEAFF.